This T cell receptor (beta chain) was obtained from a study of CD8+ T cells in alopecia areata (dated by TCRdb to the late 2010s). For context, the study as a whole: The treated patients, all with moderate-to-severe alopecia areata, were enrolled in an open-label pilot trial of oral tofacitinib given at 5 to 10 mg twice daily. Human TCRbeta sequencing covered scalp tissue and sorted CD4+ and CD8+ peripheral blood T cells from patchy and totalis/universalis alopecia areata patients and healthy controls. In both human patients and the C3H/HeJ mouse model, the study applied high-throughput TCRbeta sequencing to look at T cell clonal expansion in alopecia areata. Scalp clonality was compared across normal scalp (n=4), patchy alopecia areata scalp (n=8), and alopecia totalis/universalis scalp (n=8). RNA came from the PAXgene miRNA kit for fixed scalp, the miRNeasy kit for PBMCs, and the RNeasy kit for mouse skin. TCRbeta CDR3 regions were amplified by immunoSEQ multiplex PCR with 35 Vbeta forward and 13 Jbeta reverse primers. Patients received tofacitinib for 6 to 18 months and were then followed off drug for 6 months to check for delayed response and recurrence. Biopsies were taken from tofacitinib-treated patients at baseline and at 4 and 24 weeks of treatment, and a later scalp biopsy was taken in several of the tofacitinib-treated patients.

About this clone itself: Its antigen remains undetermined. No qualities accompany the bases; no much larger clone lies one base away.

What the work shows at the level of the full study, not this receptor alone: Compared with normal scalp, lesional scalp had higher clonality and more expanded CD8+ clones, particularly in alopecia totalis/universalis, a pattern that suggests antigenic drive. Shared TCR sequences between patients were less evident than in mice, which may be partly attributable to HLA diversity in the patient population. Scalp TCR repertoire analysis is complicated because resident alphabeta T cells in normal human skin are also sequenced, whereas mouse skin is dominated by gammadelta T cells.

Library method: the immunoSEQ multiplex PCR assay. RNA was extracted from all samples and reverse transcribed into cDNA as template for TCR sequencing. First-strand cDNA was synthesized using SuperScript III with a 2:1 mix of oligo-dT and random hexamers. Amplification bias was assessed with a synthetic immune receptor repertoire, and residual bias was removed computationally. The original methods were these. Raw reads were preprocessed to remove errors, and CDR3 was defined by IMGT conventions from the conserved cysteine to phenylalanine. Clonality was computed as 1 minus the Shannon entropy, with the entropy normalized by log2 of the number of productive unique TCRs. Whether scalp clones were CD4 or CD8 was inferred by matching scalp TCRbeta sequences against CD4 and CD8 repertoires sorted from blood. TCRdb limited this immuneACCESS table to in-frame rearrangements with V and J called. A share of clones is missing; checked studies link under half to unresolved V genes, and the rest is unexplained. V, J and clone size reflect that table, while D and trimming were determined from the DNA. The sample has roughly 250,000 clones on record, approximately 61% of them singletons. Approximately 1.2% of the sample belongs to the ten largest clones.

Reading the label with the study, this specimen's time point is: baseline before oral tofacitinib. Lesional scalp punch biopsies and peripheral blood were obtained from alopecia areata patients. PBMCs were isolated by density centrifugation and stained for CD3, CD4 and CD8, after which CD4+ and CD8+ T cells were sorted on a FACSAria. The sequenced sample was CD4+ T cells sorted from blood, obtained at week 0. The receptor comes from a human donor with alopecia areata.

The bases are TGTGCCAGCAGCGTAGTTGGCTCTCAAGAGACCCAGTACTTC. This encodes CASSVVGSQETQYF. The V and J genes are TRBV9 and TRBJ2-5, with an unclear D gene assignment. At the junction V is shortened by 0 bases and J by 2 bases, with 8 bases in between. From the cysteine through the phenylalanine, the CDR3 covers 14 amino acids. Only the CDR3 region is kept as DNA, spanning 42 bases read in frame from base 1. Sequences SGDLS (CDR1) and YYNGEE (CDR2) are obtained from the germline V gene.